Below are 29 T cell receptor beta chains sequenced from a single sample in a study of monozygotic twins with inflammatory bowel disease. One entry per CDR3 protein, without DNA, is what TCRdb gives after re-calling the 5' RACE reads. The table lists some 450,000 distinct CDR3 sequences. Sequenced input: blood. Receptor source: a human donor with ulcerative colitis or Crohn's disease, or a healthy co-twin of an affected twin (not recorded which).

V usage is TRBV25-1 and J usage is TRBJ2-1; no DNA is available, so the TRBD2 call from TCRdb remains unchecked. The germline gives CDR1 MGHDK, CDR2 SYGVNS. This CDR3 is built from 17 residues. The CDR3 region is CASRPILSAGVVNEQFF.

The genes are TRBV21-1 and TRBJ1-2; TCRdb designates TRBD1, a call that cannot be tested without DNA. TRBV21-1 is reported as a pseudogene. CDR3 length: 15 residues. CDR3 sequence reads: CASSPIVTGNYGYTF.

The chain joins TRBV7-2 to TRBJ1-2; TCRdb's D call, TRBD1, is unchecked because there is no DNA. Germline CDR1 is SGHTA and CDR2 is FQGNSA. The length of the CDR3 is 16 residues. The CDR3 spells CASSLGVGQLIYGYTF.

The CDR3 loop is CASSLDPQRGAYEQYF. The V call is TRBV5-4, the J call TRBJ2-7; TCRdb outputs TRBD2, but without DNA this stays unchecked. The CDR3 is made up of 16 amino acids. Germline lookup yields CDR1 SGHNT and CDR2 YYREEE (reference sequence).

The genes are TRBV29-1 and TRBJ2-1. CDR3 length: 13 residues. Germline assignment: CDR1 SQVTM and CDR2 ANQGSEA. CDR3 loop: CSVDFGIYNEQFF.

V usage is TRBV29-1 and J usage is TRBJ2-1; TCRdb's D call, TRBD2, is unchecked because there is no DNA. CDR1 and CDR2 (germline): SQVTM, ANQGSEA. This CDR3 contains 14 residues. The CDR3 spells CSVERTSGYNEQFF.

The V and J genes are TRBV20-1 and TRBJ2-5. This CDR3 is 15 amino acids long. The germline V gene has CDR1 DFQATT and CDR2 SNEGSKA (reference sequence). Here the CDR3 reads CSAIPTVKRQETQYF.

This CDR3 is CSVKLGAGGEAFF. This rearrangement joins TRBV29-1 to TRBJ1-1; TCRdb reports TRBD1, a call that lacks DNA to check it against. The length of the CDR3 is 13 residues. Germline loops: CDR1 SQVTM, CDR2 ANQGSEA.

The chain uses TRBV18 and TRBJ2-3; TCRdb's D call, TRBD2, is unchecked because there is no DNA. This CDR3 comprises 14 residues. CDR1 KGHSH and CDR2 LQKENI come from the germline V gene. Here the CDR3 reads CASSPAGGRDTQYF.

V usage is TRBV7-3 and J usage is TRBJ2-2. The CDR3 extends over 17 amino acids. CDR1 and CDR2 from the germline V gene are SGHTA and FQGTGA. The CDR3: CASSLTFFSGNTGELFF.

This chain connects TRBV5-6 to TRBJ2-1. Germline V gene sequence: CDR1 SGHDT, CDR2 YYEEEE. This CDR3 is built from 13 residues. CDR3 protein: CASSFWARDEQFF.

The V call is TRBV3-1, the J call TRBJ1-2. The CDR3 covers 15 residues. From germline, CDR1 is LGHDT and CDR2 YNNKEL (reference sequence). The CDR3 loop is CASSQELKEVYGYTF.

This chain links TRBV6-1 with TRBJ2-3. The CDR3 spans 14 residues. In germline, CDR1 is MNHNS, CDR2 SASEGT. This chain's CDR3 is CASTPYSGTDTQYF.

The rearrangement uses TRBV5-4 and TRBJ1-4; the D call from TCRdb, TRBD1, cannot be confirmed without DNA. CDR1 SGHNT and CDR2 YYREEE come from the germline V gene (reference sequence). This CDR3 spans 14 amino acids. The CDR3 here is CASSLAPGDEKLFF.

The rearrangement joins TRBV7-9 to TRBJ1-1; TCRdb lists TRBD1, though no DNA is available to test this call. The length of the CDR3 is 14 residues. Per germline, CDR1 SEHNR and CDR2 FQNEAQ (reference sequence). The CDR3 sequence is CASGFWQGRTEAFF.

This chain uses TRBV12-3 or TRBV12-4 with TRBJ1-2. The CDR3 is 15 residues long. CDR3: CASSLSTGSNYGYTF.

V usage is TRBV29-1 and J usage is TRBJ2-3; TCRdb proposes TRBD1, but this gene call is untestable without DNA. The CDR3 has 13 residues. Germline values: CDR1 SQVTM, CDR2 ANQGSEA. The CDR3 sequence is CSVERGSTDTQYF.

The chain combines TRBV7-6 with TRBJ1-5; TCRdb outputs TRBD1, but without DNA this stays unchecked. The CDR3 consists of 14 residues. Germline CDR1 SGHVS, CDR2 FNYEAQ. The CDR3 is CASSGRQGGQPQHF.

This sequence joins TRBV5-1 and TRBJ1-2. Germline V lookup: CDR1 SGHRS, CDR2 YFSETQ. The CDR3 runs 13 residues. CDR3 loop: CASSLLRDYGYTF.

The V call is TRBV5-1, the J call TRBJ2-1; TCRdb outputs TRBD1, but without DNA this stays unchecked. The V gene's germline CDR1 is SGHRS and CDR2 YFSETQ. CDR3 length: 15 amino acids. CDR3 protein: CASSLIGTGYNEQFF.

This CDR3 is CASSQDSSGNTIYF. The chain couples TRBV5-4 to TRBJ1-3. Germline values: CDR1 SGHNT, CDR2 YYREEE (reference sequence). The CDR3 has 14 residues.

The rearrangement links TRBV4-3 to TRBJ2-2; the TRBD2 assignment by TCRdb is unverifiable without DNA. Looked up from germline, CDR1 is LGHNA and CDR2 is YSLEER. The CDR3 length is 15 residues. The CDR3 reads CASSERVLDSGELFF.

V usage is TRBV28 and J usage is TRBJ2-1; TCRdb returns TRBD2, unconfirmable since there is no DNA. CDR3 length: 17 amino acids. Germline V gene data show CDR1 as MDHEN and CDR2 as SYDVKM. CDR3 residues: CASSLYGAGGDYNEQFF. Drawing the rest from reference TRBV28 and TRBJ2-1, the complete variable domain is DVKVTQSSRYLVKRTGEKVFLECVQDMDHENMFWYRQDPGLGLRLIYFSYDVKMKEKGDIPEGYSVSREKKERFSLILESASTNQTSMYLCASSLYGAGGDYNEQFFGPGTRLTVL.

The genes are TRBV7-2 and TRBJ1-5; TCRdb picks TRBD1, but there is no DNA to check that call. The CDR3 spans 14 residues. CDR1 is SGHTA and CDR2 is FQGNSA in the germline V gene. CDR3 sequence: CASSLVGANQPQHF.

V and J are TRBV7-3 and TRBJ2-2; the D call of TRBD1 rests on TCRdb alone, since no DNA is present to check it. In germline, CDR1 is SGHTA, CDR2 FQGTGA. This CDR3 region has 17 residues. CDR3 amino acids: CASSPSPDRAPLGELFF. Looking up the rest from reference TRBV7-3 and TRBJ2-2 gives the full variable domain: GAGVSQTPSNKVTEKGKYVELRCDPISGHTALYWYRQSLGQGPEFLIYFQGTGAADDSGLPNDRFFAVRPEGSVSTLKIQRTERGDSAVYLCASSPSPDRAPLGELFFGEGSRLTVL.

The V call is TRBV10-3, the J call TRBJ1-1; the TRBD1 assignment by TCRdb is unverifiable without DNA. The CDR3 extends over 13 amino acids. Germline V gene sequence: CDR1 ENHRY, CDR2 SYGVKD. CDR3 region: CAISSTRGTEAFF.

The chain carries TRBV7-2 and TRBJ2-7; as DNA is missing, the TRBD1 call by TCRdb cannot be tested. The CDR3 is made up of 15 amino acids. CDR1 and CDR2 from the germline V gene are SGHTA and FQGNSA. The CDR3 loop reads CASSLRNDRGDEQYF.

The CDR3 sequence: CSGGQGADGYTF. The chain joins TRBV29-1 to TRBJ1-2; TCRdb outputs TRBD1, but without DNA this stays unchecked. The CDR3 loop spans 12 amino acids. CDR1 SQVTM and CDR2 ANQGSEA come from the germline V gene.

J is TRBJ1-1 and V is TRBV6-1; TCRdb's D call of TRBD1 is untestable without DNA. Germline V gene sequence: CDR1 MNHNS, CDR2 SASEGT. The CDR3 is made up of 14 amino acids. The CDR3 spells CASSATGGGTEAFF.